A single sample is the source of the 21 T cell receptor beta chains below, sequenced in a study of cytomegalovirus exposure and HLA in healthy donors. A multiplex PCR was run with 60 Vbeta primers and 13 Jbeta primers. The table came from immunoSEQ multiplex PCR; TCRdb's copy has only in-frame clones and leaves some out. Among some 190,000 clones listed, around 84% were seen once. The sequenced sample consisted of PBMCs. Receptors originate from a woman younger than 35 in good health and CMV-seronegative.

This rearrangement joins TRBV27 to TRBJ2-1; D is unresolved. CDR1 is MNHEY, CDR2 SMNVEV, per germline (reference sequence). V shed 1 base and J shed 4 bases, with 8 bases lying between them. This CDR3 has 14 residues. The CDR3, as DNA: TGTGCCAGCAGTTTATGGGCCCCTTACAATGAGCAGTTCTTC. It is translated as CASSLWAPYNEQFF.

V and J are TRBV9 and TRBJ1-3; TRBD1 matches 7 bases. Germline V gene sequence: CDR1 SGDLS, CDR2 YYNGEE. Unmatched junction bases numbered 7, after V lost 4 bases and J lost 3 bases. The CDR3 is made up of 15 amino acids. CDR3 amino acids: CASSPTGRGGNTIYF. The DNA for the CDR3 is TGTGCCAGCAGCCCGACAGGGAGAGGTGGAAACACCATATATTTT.

In DNA, the CDR3 is TGTGCCAGTAGTCTTCAGGGAGGGCTACCCCAGCATTTT. Translation: CASSLQGGLPQHF. J is TRBJ1-5 and V is TRBV19; perhaps TRBD1 as D (5 bases). The CDR3 is made up of 13 amino acids. Germline V gene lookup returns CDR1 LNHDA and CDR2 SQIVND (reference sequence). Deletions cut 5 bases from V and 10 bases from J, with 15 bases between.

V is TRBV4-2 and J is TRBJ1-5, with D possibly TRBD1 on 5 matching bases. Trimming removed 1 base from V and 5 bases from J, with 12 bases in between. The germline V gene has CDR1 LGHNA and CDR2 YNFKEQ. There are 15 residues in the CDR3. In nucleotides, the CDR3 is TGTGCCAGCAGCCAAGCTCGACAGCAGTATCAGCCCCAGCATTTT. Encoded protein: CASSQARQQYQPQHF.

CDR3 bases: TGCGCCAGCAGCTTGGGGGAGTCCTACAATGAGCAGTTCTTC. Translation gives CASSLGESYNEQFF. The chain combines TRBV5-1 with TRBJ2-1; D perhaps matches TRBD2 (5 bases). Trimming left V 0 bases short and J 1 base short, with 5 bases between. There are 14 residues in the CDR3. Germline CDR1 and CDR2: SGHRS and YFSETQ.

The chain uses TRBV6-1 and TRBJ2-5, with D perhaps matching TRBD2 (7 bases). The CDR3 spans 14 residues. Germline V lookup: CDR1 MNHNS, CDR2 SASEGT. V gave up 10 bases and J gave up 7 bases, with 22 bases separating them. In DNA form, the CDR3 reads TGTGCCACTAACGGAATGGGCGGGGGCGGGACCCAGTACTTC. Amino acids: CATNGMGGGGTQYF.

The gene calls are TRBV19 and TRBJ1-2; TRBD1 matches 8 bases. CDR1 is LNHDA, CDR2 SQIVND, per germline (reference sequence). The V segment lost 2 bases and the J segment 9 bases; nucleotides outside the gene matches: 8. The CDR3 covers 14 residues. The CDR3 loop reads CASSIQGAAWSYTF. The CDR3 DNA follows: TGTGCCAGTAGTATACAGGGGGCCGCCTGGAGCTACACCTTC. Drawing the rest from reference TRBV19 and TRBJ1-2, the complete variable domain is DGGITQSPKYLFRKEGQNVTLSCEQNLNHDAMYWYRQDPGQGLRLIYYSQIVNDFQKGDIAEGYSVSREKKESFPLTVTSAQKNPTAFYLCASSIQGAAWSYTFGSGTRLTVV.

The chain has TRBV5-1 and TRBJ2-5; 8 bases align to TRBD1. TRBJ2-7 matches the DNA end more closely, so the J call is doubtful. This CDR3 spans 16 amino acids. The germline CDR1 and CDR2 sequences are SGHRS and YFSETQ. The CDR3 protein is CASSLTGTGDAYEQYF. CDR3 nucleotide sequence: TGCGCCAGCAGCTTGACCGGGACAGGAGACGCCTACGAGCAGTACTTC.

This clone was counted a few times. The chain recombines TRBV5-5 with TRBJ1-1; D is unclear. CDR3 length equals 12 residues. The germline V gene has CDR1 SGHKS and CDR2 YYEKEE (reference sequence). Trimming took 4 bases from V and 0 from J, leaving 4 bases between them. In nucleotides, the CDR3 is TGTGCCAGCAGCCCAATGAACACTGAAGCTTTCTTT. Amino acid sequence: CASSPMNTEAFF. Together with reference TRBV5-5 and TRBJ1-1, the CDR3 gives the full variable domain: DAGVTQSPTHLIKTRGQQVTLRCSPISGHKSVSWYQQVLGQGPQFIFQYYEKEERGRGNFPDRFSARQFPNYSSELNVNALLLGDSALYLCASSPMNTEAFFGQGTRLTVV.

V is TRBV5-1 and J is TRBJ2-5, with 7 positions matching TRBD2. The end of the DNA is better explained by TRBJ2-7, so the J call may be wrong. Germline CDR1 SGHRS, CDR2 YFSETQ. This CDR3 has 14 amino acids. The CDR3 DNA reads as TGCGCCAGCAGCGGCACGAGGGGAGGGTACGAGCAGTACTTC. Encoded protein: CASSGTRGGYEQYF.

This clone was recorded a few times. The V and J genes are TRBV6-1 and TRBJ1-6, with 7 bases aligning to TRBD1. CDR1 is MNHNS, CDR2 SASEGT, per germline. Germline trimming cut 2 bases from V and 3 bases from J; bases unmatched to any gene: 4. The CDR3 runs 16 residues. This CDR3 reads CASSETGAGYNSPLHF. CDR3 coding DNA: TGTGCCAGCAGTGAAACAGGGGCCGGCTATAATTCACCCCTCCACTTT.

Points on this clone: An end of the junction does not agree with germline; a read error may underlie this. The chain joins TRBV4-1 to TRBJ2-7; 7 positions agree with TRBD2. Per the germline V gene, CDR1 is MGHRA and CDR2 is YSYEKL. The CDR3 is 15 residues long. The CDR3 DNA is TGCGCCAGCAGCCAAGCGGGGGGAAGCTCCTCCGAGCAGTACTTC. The encoded protein is CASSQAGGSSSEQYF.

The chain combines TRBV25-1 with TRBJ2-3; TRBD1 agrees at 10 bases. Germline CDR1 MGHDK, CDR2 SYGVNS. V was pared by 8 bases and J by 4 bases, with 9 bases of the junction left unmatched. This CDR3 is 15 amino acids long. The CDR3 spells CASAHGTGDSDTQYF. CDR3 bases: TGTGCCAGCGCACATGGGACAGGGGATTCAGATACGCAGTATTTT. The full variable domain, its missing parts supplied by reference TRBV25-1 and TRBJ2-3, is EADIYQTPRYLVIGTGKKITLECSQTMGHDKMYWYQQDPGMELHLIHYSYGVNSTEKGDLSSESTVSRIRTEHFPLTLESARPSHTSQYLCASAHGTGDSDTQYFGPGTRLTVL.

J is TRBJ2-2 and V is TRBV7-2; D remains unclear. The germline CDR1 and CDR2 sequences are SGHTA and FQGNSA. V lost 4 bases, J lost 5 bases, and 8 bases lay in between. The CDR3 has 13 residues. The CDR3 DNA reads as TGTGCCAGCAGCTCACAGATAACCGGGGAGCTGTTTTTT. Translation: CASSSQITGELFF.

V usage is TRBV19 and J usage is TRBJ1-2, with 7 positions matching TRBD1. With V trimmed by 4 bases and J by 4 bases, 12 bases remained unmatched. CDR3 size: 16 residues. Germline-derived CDR1 and CDR2 are LNHDA and SQIVND (reference sequence). The CDR3 nucleotides are TGTGCCAGTAGTACTGCCGGGACAGTGAACGTCTATGGCTACACCTTC. Its protein is CASSTAGTVNVYGYTF.

V is TRBV29-1 and J is TRBJ2-1, with D maybe TRBD2 (6 bases). Trimming pared 1 base from V and 15 bases from J, leaving 10 bases between. CDR3 length: 10 residues. The germline V gene has CDR1 SQVTM and CDR2 ANQGSEA. CDR3 amino acids: CSVEGGEAFF. In DNA form, the CDR3 reads TGCAGCGTTGAAGGGGGGGAGGCGTTCTTC.

The chain links TRBV5-1 to TRBJ1-1, with TRBD1 matching 10 bases. The J segment lost 5 bases and the V segment lost 4 bases, leaving 29 bases of the junction unmatched. The CDR3 is 22 residues long. The germline V gene encodes CDR1 SGHRS and CDR2 YFSETQ. The CDR3 DNA sequence: TGCGCCAGCAGCACCCGAAGCACCTTCCCGGGACAGGGGACCACAAGACGTACTGAAGCTTTCTTT. Protein sequence: CASSTRSTFPGQGTTRRTEAFF.

The chain couples TRBV30 to TRBJ1-6; D gene uncertain. The CDR3 is made up of 12 amino acids. Trimming removed 0 bases at V and 14 bases at J, with 11 bases between. The V gene's germline CDR1 is GTSNPN and CDR2 SVGIG (reference sequence). The CDR3 nucleotides read TGTGCCTGGAGTGTACCCGCGTCGTCCCTCCACTTT. Translating it yields CAWSVPASSLHF.

The V and J genes are TRBV30 and TRBJ1-1; 10 nucleotides match TRBD1. The trim removed 3 bases at V and 3 bases at J, leaving 4 bases unmatched. CDR1 and CDR2 (germline): GTSNPN, SVGIG (reference sequence). The CDR3 contains 14 residues. For the CDR3, the DNA is TGTGCCTGGAGAGAAGGACAGGGGGACACTGAAGCTTTCTTT. Its translation is CAWREGQGDTEAFF.

The V call is TRBV6-6, the J call TRBJ2-5; 8 positions agree with TRBD2. Trimming at V came to 6 bases and at J to 5 bases, leaving 8 bases not matched to a gene. The CDR3 covers 14 residues. The germline V gene encodes CDR1 MNHNY and CDR2 SVGAGI (reference sequence). The CDR3 reads CASSTGTRRETQYF. The CDR3 DNA reads TGTGCCAGCAGCACCGGGACTAGAAGGGAGACCCAGTACTTC.

V is TRBV30 and J is TRBJ2-5; 8 nucleotides match TRBD2. The CDR3 sequence is 14 residues long. The trim removed 4 bases at V and 1 base at J, leaving 5 bases unmatched. In germline, CDR1 is GTSNPN, CDR2 SVGIG (reference sequence). The CDR3 spells CAWNLAGPQETQYF. The CDR3 DNA is TGTGCCTGGAATCTAGCGGGTCCCCAAGAGACCCAGTACTTC. The entire variable domain, with the rest obtained from reference TRBV30 and TRBJ2-5, is as follows: SQTIHQWPATLVQPVGSPLSLECTVEGTSNPNLYWYRQAAGRGLQLLFYSVGIGQISSEVPQNLSASRPQDRQFILSSKKLLLSDSGFYLCAWNLAGPQETQYFGPGTRLLVL.